This passage covers 32 T cell receptor beta chains from one sample sequenced in a study of cytomegalovirus exposure and HLA in healthy donors. It was with 60 Vbeta and 13 Jbeta primers that the PCR ran. The protocol was immunoSEQ multiplex PCR, while the TCRdb copy is restricted to in-frame clones and leaves out a portion. The sample has about 100,000 clones, under 90% seen once. Sequencing was done on a sample of PBMCs. Receptors were obtained from a woman in her 70s in good health and CMV-seropositive.

V gene TRBV18 combines with J gene TRBJ2-7; 7 positions agree with TRBD1. The V and J ends lost 1 base and 2 bases, in that order; junction bases with no gene match: 5. This CDR3 is built from 15 residues. Germline values: CDR1 KGHSH, CDR2 LQKENI. In DNA, the CDR3 is TGTGCCAGCTCACCACGGGCAGGGGGAACCTACGAGCAGTACTTC. Its protein is CASSPRAGGTYEQYF.

V usage is TRBV7-2 and J usage is TRBJ2-7, with 12 bases aligning to TRBD1. With V trimmed by 1 base and J by 5 bases, 3 bases remained unmatched. Germline V gene lookup returns CDR1 SGHTA and CDR2 FQGNSA. There are 15 residues in the CDR3. CDR3 DNA sequence: TGTGCCAGCAGCTTAGACGGGACAGGGGGCAACGAGCAGTACTTC. Protein: CASSLDGTGGNEQYF.

This clone was observed a handful of times. The chain couples TRBV4-2 to TRBJ2-2, with 8 bases matching TRBD2. The V gene end was trimmed by 4 bases and the J gene end by 0 bases; junction bases not matched to a gene: 16. Germline CDR1 and CDR2: LGHNA and YNFKEQ. The CDR3 has 20 residues. This CDR3 is CASSPPLMWSSGPNTGELFF. CDR3 bases: TGTGCCAGCAGCCCCCCCTTAATGTGGTCTAGCGGGCCGAACACCGGGGAGCTGTTTTTT.

This sequence joins TRBV5-1 and TRBJ2-7; 14 bases match TRBD2. This CDR3 is 20 amino acids long. V dropped 0 bases and J dropped 5; count of bases not matched to a gene: 16. Per germline, CDR1 SGHRS and CDR2 YFSETQ. The CDR3 spells CASSLGLTRLAGGTAHEQYF. The CDR3 DNA reads as TGCGCCAGCAGCTTGGGACTTACCCGACTAGCGGGAGGGACGGCCCACGAGCAGTACTTC.

V and J are TRBV6-5 and TRBJ1-1; possible D gene TRBD1, 6 bases. The CDR3 has 15 residues. V gave up 2 bases and J gave up 1 base, with 11 bases separating them. Germline V CDR1 and CDR2: MNHEY, SVGAGI. DNA for the CDR3: TGTGCCAGCAGTTACGGTTACAGGGAGAACACTGAAGCTTTCTTT. It codes for CASSYGYRENTEAFF.

The chain couples TRBV28 to TRBJ2-5; D is perhaps TRBD2 (6 bases). Trimming stripped 8 bases from V and 7 bases from J, with 29 bases between. This CDR3 spans 17 amino acids. Germline assignment: CDR1 MDHEN and CDR2 SYDVKM. CDR3 in DNA: TGTGCCAGCTCCGGCCCCCCCGGGAGACGGGGTTCGGGGACCCAGTACTTC. This encodes CASSGPPGRRGSGTQYF. The full variable domain, in which reference TRBV28 and TRBJ2-5 provide the parts outside the CDR3, is DVKVTQSSRYLVKRTGEKVFLECVQDMDHENMFWYRQDPGLGLRLIYFSYDVKMKEKGDIPEGYSVSREKKERFSLILESASTNQTSMYLCASSGPPGRRGSGTQYFGPGTRLLVL.

This clone was detected once. The rearrangement uses TRBV5-4 and TRBJ2-1, with D possibly being TRBD2 (5 bases). The CDR3 loop spans 13 amino acids. V was pared by 4 bases and J by 3 bases, with 8 bases between. Looked up from germline, CDR1 is SGHNT and CDR2 is YYREEE (reference sequence). The CDR3: CASSPGIYNEQFF. Written as DNA, the CDR3 is TGTGCCAGCAGCCCCGGGATCTACAATGAGCAGTTCTTC.

This clone has just one count. This chain links TRBV30 with TRBJ2-7, with TRBD2 matching over 8 bases. The CDR3 extends over 14 amino acids. Germline CDR1 GTSNPN, CDR2 SVGIG (reference sequence). J gave up 3 bases and V 0 bases, and 4 bases lay outside the gene matches. CDR3 loop: CAWSVAGGRYEQYF. CDR3 sequence (DNA): TGTGCCTGGAGTGTGGCGGGGGGCCGCTACGAGCAGTACTTC.

V usage is TRBV5-6 and J usage is TRBJ2-5; 7 bases are shared with TRBD2. Trimming removed 0 bases from V and 5 bases from J; junction bases left unmatched: 4. Germline loops: CDR1 SGHDT, CDR2 YYEEEE. This CDR3 contains 14 residues. For the CDR3, the DNA is TGTGCCAGCAGCTTGGGCGGGAGTGGGGAGACCCAGTACTTC. Translating gives CASSLGGSGETQYF.

V usage is TRBV5-1 and J usage is TRBJ2-1, with 13 positions matching TRBD2. The CDR3 runs to 16 residues. The germline CDR1 and CDR2 sequences are SGHRS and YFSETQ. V lost 3 bases to trimming and J lost 8 bases; unmatched junction nucleotides: 8. CDR3 region: CASSWTSGSGLYEQFF. CDR3 DNA sequence: TGCGCCAGCAGCTGGACTAGCGGGAGCGGGCTGTATGAGCAGTTCTTC.

V and J are TRBV7-9 and TRBJ2-7, with TRBD2 identical over 8 bases. The germline V gene encodes CDR1 SEHNR and CDR2 FQNEAQ (reference sequence). The CDR3 has 15 amino acids. Losses at the gene ends were 4 bases for V and 0 bases for J; bases not matched to a gene: 5. The CDR3 reads CASSSRTSSSYEQYF. CDR3 bases: TGTGCCAGCAGCTCACGGACTAGCAGCTCCTACGAGCAGTACTTC.

The gene calls are TRBV28 and TRBJ2-1; 9 positions match TRBD2. The CDR3 spans 15 residues. Per germline, CDR1 MDHEN and CDR2 SYDVKM. V trimming: 6 bases; J trimming: 6 bases; junction bases outside the gene matches: 9. DNA for the CDR3: TGTGCCAGCAGCCTCGGGACTAGCAATATCAATGAGCAGTTCTTC. Translation: CASSLGTSNINEQFF.

The chain carries TRBV7-2 and TRBJ2-7; unclear D gene. From germline, CDR1 is SGHTA and CDR2 FQGNSA. Trimming took 3 bases from V and 5 from J, leaving 8 bases between them. The CDR3 sequence is 12 residues long. The CDR3 sequence: CASSFSLDEQYF. CDR3 bases: TGTGCCAGCAGCTTCTCTCTTGACGAGCAGTACTTC.

The chain joins TRBV7-9 to TRBJ2-7, with 16 nucleotides matching TRBD2. This CDR3 spans 19 amino acids. The germline gives CDR1 SEHNR, CDR2 FQNEAQ (reference sequence). J lost 6 bases, V lost 4 bases, and 15 bases had no gene match. The CDR3 sequence is CASSSSPGLAGGPWGEQYF. The CDR3, as DNA: TGTGCCAGCAGCTCGTCCCCGGGACTAGCGGGAGGGCCCTGGGGCGAGCAGTACTTC.

V usage is TRBV29-1 and J usage is TRBJ1-1; 7 bases are a match to TRBD1. Germline-derived CDR1 and CDR2 are SQVTM and ANQGSEA. The CDR3 consists of 12 residues. The V gene end was trimmed by 6 bases and the J gene end by 1 base; junction bases not matched to a gene: 2. The CDR3 reads CSVGQENTEAFF. CDR3 DNA: TGCAGCGTCGGACAGGAGAACACTGAAGCTTTCTTT.

This clone was counted a single time. The rearrangement uses TRBV15 and TRBJ1-1, with unresolved D. Germline CDR1 is LNHNV and CDR2 is YYDKDF (reference sequence). V shed 5 bases and J shed 1 base, with 14 bases lying between them. CDR3 size: 15 residues. The CDR3 DNA reads as TGTGCCACCAGCGTTGATCCTGATAGGAACACTGAAGCTTTCTTT. It yields the protein CATSVDPDRNTEAFF.

CDR3 amino acids: CASSSRGGAYPDTQYF. DNA of the CDR3: TGTGCCAGCAGCAGTAGGGGGGGCGCTTATCCAGATACGCAGTATTTT. This chain joins TRBV28 and TRBJ2-3; a possible D gene is TRBD2 (7 bases). Looked up from germline, CDR1 is MDHEN and CDR2 is SYDVKM. This CDR3 has 16 amino acids. The V end lost 6 bases, the J end lost 4 bases, and 20 bases lay between the germline ends.

The chain has TRBV5-1 and TRBJ2-1, with 11 bases that match TRBD2. Germline CDR1 SGHRS, CDR2 YFSETQ. Germline trimming cut 1 base from V and 6 bases from J; bases unmatched to any gene: 15. The CDR3 is made up of 19 amino acids. In DNA form, the CDR3 reads TGCGCCAGCAGCTTGCTACTAGCGGGAGTGGGTCCTATCCCCAATGAGCAGTTCTTC. Residues: CASSLLLAGVGPIPNEQFF. Combining the CDR3 with reference TRBV5-1 and TRBJ2-1 gives the whole variable domain KAGVTQTPRYLIKTRGQQVTLSCSPISGHRSVSWYQQTPGQGLQFLFEYFSETQRNKGNFPGRFSGRQFSNSRSEMNVSTLELGDSALYLCASSLLLAGVGPIPNEQFFGPGTRLTVL.

The V and J genes are TRBV29-1 and TRBJ1-2, with a weak D call TRBD1 (5 bases). The CDR3 runs 13 residues. The V gene lost 6 bases and the J gene lost 4 bases, with 15 bases spanning the gap. Germline V lookup: CDR1 SQVTM, CDR2 ANQGSEA. This chain's CDR3 is CSVRRQGGYGYTF. CDR3 nucleotide sequence: TGCAGCGTCCGTAGGCAGGGAGGCTATGGCTACACCTTC.

The CDR3 reads CASSPGLEARGEQFF. The CDR3 region has the DNA TGTGCCAGCAGTCCTGGACTAGAGGCCCGGGGTGAGCAGTTCTTC. This sequence joins TRBV7-9 and TRBJ2-1; 7 bases map to TRBD2. There are 15 residues in the CDR3. The trim removed 6 bases at V and 9 bases at J, leaving 14 bases unmatched. Germline CDR1 reads SEHNR; CDR2 reads FQNEAQ (reference sequence).

This rearrangement joins TRBV7-9 to TRBJ2-7; D perhaps matches TRBD2 (5 bases). This CDR3 comprises 15 residues. The ends were cut back, 1 base at V and 7 bases at J, with 17 bases in the middle. CDR1 and CDR2 (germline): SEHNR, FQNEAQ (reference sequence). The CDR3, as DNA: TGTGCCAGCAGCTTAGAGTCGGACTGGGCTTTTGAGCAGTACTTC. Protein sequence: CASSLESDWAFEQYF.

The chain has TRBV7-2 and TRBJ2-3; 9 nucleotides agree with TRBD2. Germline V lookup: CDR1 SGHTA, CDR2 FQGNSA. V gave up 7 bases and J gave up 5 bases; unmatched junction bases: 10. The CDR3 consists of 15 residues. The CDR3 here is CASTALPAGGDTQYF. The DNA of the CDR3 is TGTGCCAGCACCGCTTTACCAGCGGGAGGAGATACGCAGTATTTT.

The chain is built from TRBV5-1 and TRBJ1-1; D is possibly TRBD1 (5 bases). The CDR3 has 17 amino acids. Germline values: CDR1 SGHRS, CDR2 YFSETQ. V was clipped by 1 base and J by 0 bases, with 16 bases between them. The CDR3 DNA sequence: TGCGCCAGCAGCTTGCCCCCGGGGGACCCCATGAACACTGAAGCTTTCTTT. Protein: CASSLPPGDPMNTEAFF.

The rearrangement uses TRBV30 and TRBJ2-7, with TRBD2 matching over 9 bases. Germline CDR1 reads GTSNPN; CDR2 reads SVGIG (reference sequence). This CDR3 is built from 16 residues. With V trimmed by 0 bases and J by 0 bases, 6 bases remained unmatched. The CDR3 protein is CAWSVGISGSSYEQYF. In DNA form, the CDR3 reads TGTGCCTGGAGTGTCGGAATTAGCGGGAGCTCCTACGAGCAGTACTTC.

This clone has more than one count but fewer than ten. J is TRBJ1-3 and V is TRBV28; D is possibly TRBD1 (5 bases). V was clipped by 6 bases and J by 11 bases, with 23 bases between them. In germline, CDR1 is MDHEN, CDR2 SYDVKM. The CDR3 has 15 amino acids. In nucleotides, the CDR3 is TGTGCCAGCAGATTACCGGGGGAGGCTTCGGCGGCCATATATTTT. This translates into CASRLPGEASAAIYF.

This chain joins TRBV28 and TRBJ1-5; TRBD1 matches 10 bases. Germline V gives CDR1 MDHEN, CDR2 SYDVKM. V shed 6 bases and J 5 bases; nucleotides not matched to a gene: 4. CDR3 length: 14 amino acids. CDR3 residues: CASRSGTGDQPQHF. The CDR3 DNA reads TGTGCCAGCAGATCCGGGACAGGGGATCAGCCCCAGCATTTT.

The chain carries TRBV9 and TRBJ1-3; D is possibly TRBD1 (5 bases). This CDR3 is 19 amino acids long. With 3 bases removed from V and 0 bases from J, the gap between germline ends came to 22 bases. Germline loops: CDR1 SGDLS, CDR2 YYNGEE. DNA for the CDR3: TGTGCCAGCAGCGACGCACTCGGACATACCTTTAGCTCTGGAAACACCATATATTTT. Encoded protein: CASSDALGHTFSSGNTIYF.

The V gene is TRBV13, the J gene TRBJ2-4; D may be TRBD1 (6 bases). V was clipped by 6 bases and J by 0 bases, with 21 bases between them. From germline, CDR1 is PRHDT and CDR2 FYEKMQ (reference sequence). This CDR3 has 18 amino acids. The CDR3 sequence is CASSLSRGHILAKNIQYF. In DNA, the CDR3 is TGTGCCAGCAGTTTGTCCAGGGGTCATATACTAGCCAAAAACATTCAGTACTTC.

J is TRBJ2-5 and V is TRBV28; D possibly corresponds to TRBD2 (6 bases). The V gene's germline CDR1 is MDHEN and CDR2 SYDVKM. The CDR3 is made up of 15 amino acids. Trimming left V 2 bases short and J 0 bases short, with 10 bases between. CDR3: CASSLGGRYQETQYF. CDR3 coding DNA: TGTGCCAGCAGTTTAGGTGGGAGGTACCAAGAGACCCAGTACTTC. The full variable domain, with the rest looked up from reference TRBV28 and TRBJ2-5, is DVKVTQSSRYLVKRTGEKVFLECVQDMDHENMFWYRQDPGLGLRLIYFSYDVKMKEKGDIPEGYSVSREKKERFSLILESASTNQTSMYLCASSLGGRYQETQYFGPGTRLLVL.

Only one count was recorded for this clone. CDR3 DNA: TGTGCCAGCTCACCGGCGGGGGCCCCCACAGATACGCAGTATTTT. It yields the protein CASSPAGAPTDTQYF. The chain couples TRBV18 to TRBJ2-3, with D tentatively TRBD2 (7 bases). Germline V gives CDR1 KGHSH, CDR2 LQKENI. The V and J ends lost 3 bases and 2 bases respectively, with 12 bases between them. This CDR3 region has 15 residues.

The rearrangement joins TRBV28 to TRBJ1-6, with 8 positions matching TRBD1. This CDR3 is built from 15 residues. J lost 10 bases, V lost 5 bases, and 10 bases had no gene match. The germline V gene encodes CDR1 MDHEN and CDR2 SYDVKM. CDR3 sequence reads: CASSPRTGGWSPLHF. The CDR3 region has the DNA TGTGCCAGCAGTCCTCGTACAGGGGGGTGGTCACCCCTCCACTTT.

The rearrangement links TRBV19 to TRBJ2-7; TRBD1 matches at 8 bases. This CDR3 is built from 15 residues. V was clipped by 4 bases and J by 3 bases; unmatched bases: 8. The germline V gene has CDR1 LNHDA and CDR2 SQIVND (reference sequence). The chain's CDR3 is CASSTEDRVGYEQYF. CDR3 bases: TGTGCCAGTAGTACCGAGGACAGGGTGGGCTACGAGCAGTACTTC.